Presented here are 10 T cell receptor beta chains from one specimen sequenced in a study of blood T cell repertoires in COVID-19. The protocol was immunoSEQ multiplex PCR, while the TCRdb copy is restricted to in-frame clones and leaves out a portion. The sample shows 200,000 to 250,000 clones, roughly four fifths of them seen only once. The specimen was PBMCs or T cells enriched from blood (not recorded which). All receptors come from a woman aged 60-75 years who had recovered from COVID-19.

This chain uses TRBV12-3 or TRBV12-4 with TRBJ2-3; no firm D call. This CDR3 has 13 amino acids. V was cut by 5 bases and J by 5 bases, with 11 bases left in between. CDR3 DNA: TGTGCCAGCAGTCTCCTATCCGGAGATACGCAGTATTTT. This gives the protein CASSLLSGDTQYF.

CDR3 sequence: CASSPPGTGANYGYTF. CDR3 bases: TGCGCCAGCAGCCCACCTGGGACAGGGGCGAACTATGGCTACACCTTC. The genes are TRBV4-3 and TRBJ1-2, with TRBD1 identical over 10 bases. The V segment lost 4 bases and the J segment 2 bases; nucleotides outside the gene matches: 7. Germline CDR1 and CDR2: LGHNA and YSLEER. This CDR3 spans 16 amino acids.

The chain links TRBV24-1 to TRBJ1-2; D is perhaps TRBD1 (5 bases). CDR3 size: 14 residues. In germline, CDR1 is KGHDR, CDR2 SFDVKD. The V gene lost 3 bases and the J gene lost 3 bases, with 10 bases spanning the gap. CDR3 sequence (DNA): TGTGCCACCAGTGATCGGGGGAGGGACTATGGCTACACCTTC. This encodes CATSDRGRDYGYTF.

The chain employs TRBV12-5 and TRBJ1-5; TRBD1 aligns across 8 bases. The CDR3 length is 16 residues. V lost 1 base, J lost 2 bases, and 4 bases stayed unmatched. CDR1 is LGHNT and CDR2 is FRNRAP in the germline V gene. DNA of the CDR3: TGTGCTAGTGGTTTGGGCAGGGGGCTGGGCAATCAGCCCCAGCATTTT. Amino acids: CASGLGRGLGNQPQHF.

V and J are TRBV11-2 and TRBJ2-7; 7 bases fit TRBD1. Unmatched junction bases numbered 13, after V lost 4 bases and J lost 1 base. This CDR3 is 17 amino acids long. The germline CDR1 and CDR2 sequences are SGHAT and FQNNGV. This CDR3 reads CASSSLTGQQLSYEQYF. DNA of the CDR3: TGTGCCAGCAGCTCGTTGACGGGACAGCAATTATCCTACGAGCAGTACTTC.

This chain joins TRBV4-2 and TRBJ2-1; 15 nucleotides match TRBD2. J lost 7 bases, V lost 1 base, and 2 bases had no gene match. Germline V CDR1 and CDR2: LGHNA, YNFKEQ. The CDR3 is made up of 16 amino acids. The CDR3 loop is CASSQGTSGGENEQFF. Written as DNA, the CDR3 is TGTGCCAGCAGCCAAGGGACTAGCGGGGGGGAAAATGAGCAGTTCTTC.

This rearrangement joins TRBV5-1 to TRBJ2-1, with 7 bases fitting TRBD2. CDR3 length: 14 amino acids. The germline CDR1 and CDR2 sequences are SGHRS and YFSETQ. The trim removed 7 bases at V and 5 bases at J, leaving 9 bases unmatched. Here the CDR3 DNA reads TGCGCCAGCGGTGGCGGGAGTGTGGACAATGAGCAGTTCTTC. Translated, it gives CASGGGSVDNEQFF.

This chain connects TRBV6-5 to TRBJ2-2; D is possibly TRBD1 (6 bases). The germline V gene has CDR1 MNHEY and CDR2 SVGAGI. This CDR3 spans 15 amino acids. V lost 0 bases to trimming and J lost 2 bases, with 7 bases between them. The CDR3 sequence is CASSYSGTNTGELFF. CDR3 DNA sequence: TGTGCCAGCAGTTACTCCGGGACAAACACCGGGGAGCTGTTTTTT.

The rearrangement links TRBV7-9 to TRBJ1-5; maybe TRBD1 (6 bases). Germline CDR1 and CDR2: SEHNR and FQNEAQ (reference sequence). The germline V and J ends were trimmed by 4 bases and 5 bases, with 15 bases remaining between them. The CDR3 runs to 15 residues. Here the CDR3 reads CASSSGMGGHQPQHF. In nucleotides, the CDR3 is TGTGCCAGCAGCTCCGGAATGGGGGGGCATCAGCCCCAGCATTTT.

This clone was counted a few times. The chain recombines TRBV14 with TRBJ2-2, with TRBD1 matching over 8 bases. CDR1 and CDR2 from the germline V gene are SGHDN and FVKESK. Trimming at V came to 4 bases and at J to 7 bases, leaving 5 bases not matched to a gene. CDR3 length: 14 amino acids. This CDR3 reads CASSLQGARGELFF. The CDR3 coding sequence is TGTGCCAGCAGCCTTCAGGGGGCCCGCGGGGAGCTGTTTTTT.